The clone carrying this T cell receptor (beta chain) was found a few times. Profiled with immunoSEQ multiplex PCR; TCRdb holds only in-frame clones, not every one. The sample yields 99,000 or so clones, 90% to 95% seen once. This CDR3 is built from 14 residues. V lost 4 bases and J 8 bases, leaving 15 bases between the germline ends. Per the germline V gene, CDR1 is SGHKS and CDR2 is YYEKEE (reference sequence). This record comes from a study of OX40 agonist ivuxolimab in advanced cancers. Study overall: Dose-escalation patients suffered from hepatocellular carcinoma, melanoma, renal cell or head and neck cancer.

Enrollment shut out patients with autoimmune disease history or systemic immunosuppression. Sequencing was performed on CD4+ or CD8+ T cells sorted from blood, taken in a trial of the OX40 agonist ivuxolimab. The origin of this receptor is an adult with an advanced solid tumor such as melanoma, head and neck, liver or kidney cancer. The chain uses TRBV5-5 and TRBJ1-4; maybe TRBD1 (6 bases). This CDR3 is CASSTGAKGEKLFF. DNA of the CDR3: TGTGCCAGCAGCACGGGGGCCAAAGGGGAAAAACTGTTTTTT. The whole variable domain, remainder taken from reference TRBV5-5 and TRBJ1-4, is DAGVTQSPTHLIKTRGQQVTLRCSPISGHKSVSWYQQVLGQGPQFIFQYYEKEERGRGNFPDRFSARQFPNYSSELNVNALLLGDSALYLCASSTGAKGEKLFFGSGTQLSVL.